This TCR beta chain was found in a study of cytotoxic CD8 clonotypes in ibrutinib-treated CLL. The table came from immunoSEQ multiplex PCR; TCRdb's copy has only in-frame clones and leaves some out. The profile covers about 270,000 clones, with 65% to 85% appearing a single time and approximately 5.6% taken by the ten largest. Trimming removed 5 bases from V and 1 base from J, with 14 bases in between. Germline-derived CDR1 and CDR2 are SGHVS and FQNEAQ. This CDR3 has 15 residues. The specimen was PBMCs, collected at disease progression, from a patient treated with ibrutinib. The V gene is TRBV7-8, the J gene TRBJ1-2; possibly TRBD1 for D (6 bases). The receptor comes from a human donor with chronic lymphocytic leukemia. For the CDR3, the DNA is TGTGCCAGCAGCCCCCACAGGGCCTTTAACTATGGCTACACCTTC. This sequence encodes CASSPHRAFNYGYTF.